Below are 27 T cell receptor beta chains sequenced from a single sample in a study of T-cell memory formation after mild COVID-19. From the 5' RACE reads, TCRdb called clonotypes with MiXCR, one entry per CDR3 protein. The data hold over 150,000 distinct CDR3 sequences, with roughly 23% observed a single time. The sequencing input was PBMCs or a T cell subset sorted from them (not recorded which). The receptors here all came from an adult woman who had mild COVID-19 (a few samples of this study predate the infection). Cell type and time point are not known.

This clonotype was detected a few times. The rearrangement uses TRBV12-5 and TRBJ2-7; D gene ambiguous. The CDR3 covers 12 residues. Per germline, CDR1 LGHNT and CDR2 FRNRAP. The germline V and J ends were trimmed by 3 bases and 2 bases, with 5 bases remaining between them. The CDR3 spells CASGFSTYEQYF. The CDR3 DNA reads TGTGCTAGTGGTTTCTCCACCTACGAGCAGTACTTC.

The J gene is TRBJ2-3, the V gene TRBV7-2, with TRBD1 as a possible D gene (6 bases). The V gene lost 2 bases and the J gene lost 2 bases, with 14 bases spanning the gap. Germline values: CDR1 SGHTA, CDR2 FQGNSA. There are 16 residues in the CDR3. The CDR3, as DNA: TGTGCCAGCAGCTTACCTCGGACAGAATACACAGATACGCAGTATTTT. Amino acid sequence: CASSLPRTEYTDTQYF.

This clonotype came up a few times. The chain employs TRBV7-9 and TRBJ2-3; no clear D gene. CDR3 size: 14 residues. From germline, CDR1 is SEHNR and CDR2 FQNEAQ (reference sequence). Trimming pared 5 bases from V and 3 bases from J, leaving 12 bases between. The CDR3 DNA reads as TGTGCCAGCAGCCTATGGACGTCGACAGATACGCAGTATTTT. Its protein product is CASSLWTSTDTQYF.

The V gene is TRBV19, the J gene TRBJ1-4, with 7 bases fitting TRBD1. Germline-derived CDR1 and CDR2 are LNHDA and SQIVND (reference sequence). The J segment lost 3 bases and the V segment lost 5 bases, leaving 6 bases of the junction unmatched. This CDR3 region has 15 residues. The CDR3 DNA reads as TGTGCCAGTAGTCCGCCGGGACAGTCTAATGAAAAACTGTTTTTT. Its protein product is CASSPPGQSNEKLFF.

This clonotype has only a few counts. The chain joins TRBV6-1 to TRBJ2-5, with D maybe TRBD2 (5 bases). The CDR3 has 15 amino acids. The V and J ends lost 2 bases and 4 bases respectively, with 14 bases between them. CDR1 and CDR2 from the germline V gene are MNHNS and SASEGT. The CDR3 DNA reads as TGTGCCAGCAGTGAATGGGTAGCTAGCACAGAGACCCAGTACTTC. Translation: CASSEWVASTETQYF.

The V call is TRBV7-2, the J call TRBJ1-4, with 9 bases that match TRBD1. V lost 7 bases and J lost 7; bases outside the gene matches: 7. The CDR3 runs to 14 residues. Germline V gene sequence: CDR1 SGHTA, CDR2 FQGNSA. In DNA, the CDR3 is TGTGCCAGCATCAGAGACAGGGGGGGTGAAAAACTGTTTTTT. Translating it yields CASIRDRGGEKLFF.

This clonotype showed up just a few times. The chain links TRBV6-6 to TRBJ2-1; possibly TRBD1 or TRBD2 for D (5 bases each). Trimming took off 0 bases at V and 3 bases at J, with 15 bases between the two ends. Germline V lookup: CDR1 MNHNY, CDR2 SVGAGI (reference sequence). CDR3 size: 17 residues. In DNA, the CDR3 is TGTGCCAGCAGTTACTCGCCAGGGACCCCCGACTACAATGAGCAGTTCTTC. Amino acid sequence: CASSYSPGTPDYNEQFF.

The chain carries TRBV27 and TRBJ1-2, with D possibly TRBD1 on 6 matching bases. Trimming removed 3 bases at V and 8 bases at J, with 19 bases between. The CDR3 sequence is 15 residues long. Per germline, CDR1 MNHEY and CDR2 SMNVEV (reference sequence). The CDR3 protein is CASSLGRGVVGGYTF. As DNA, the CDR3 is TGTGCCAGCAGTTTGGGTAGGGGGGTCGTGGGCGGCTACACCTTC.

This chain connects TRBV24-1 to TRBJ2-7; D is perhaps TRBD1 (6 bases). Between the trimmed V and J ends, which lost 7 bases and 2 bases, there was a span of 11 bases. The germline gives CDR1 KGHDR, CDR2 SFDVKD. The CDR3 contains 13 residues. This CDR3 is CATSPGHTYEQYF. CDR3 DNA: TGTGCCACCAGCCCGGGACACACCTACGAGCAGTACTTC.

There are a few counts of this clonotype. This sequence joins TRBV4-3 and TRBJ2-5, with 7 bases aligning to TRBD1. The trim removed 0 bases at V and 4 bases at J, leaving 14 bases unmatched. The CDR3 is 18 residues long. In germline, CDR1 is LGHNA, CDR2 YSLEER. This CDR3 reads CASSQERSRQGIRETQYF. The CDR3, as DNA: TGCGCCAGCAGCCAAGAGAGGTCGAGACAGGGAATACGAGAGACCCAGTACTTC.

This clonotype has more than one count but fewer than ten. CDR3 region: CASSTTVTDTQYF. CDR3 in DNA: TGTGCCAGCAGTACGACCGTCACAGATACGCAGTATTTT. The chain links TRBV12-3 or TRBV12-4 to TRBJ2-3, with D unresolved. The V end was cut by 5 bases, the J end by 2 bases, with 8 bases between. This CDR3 region has 13 residues.

This clonotype was found a few times. This sequence joins TRBV7-9 and TRBJ1-2, with D perhaps matching TRBD1 (6 bases). Deletions cut 1 base from V and 4 bases from J, with 13 bases between. This CDR3 is 15 amino acids long. From germline, CDR1 is SEHNR and CDR2 FQNEAQ (reference sequence). The CDR3 reads CASSLGLGGLYGYTF. CDR3 bases: TGTGCCAGCAGCTTAGGCCTGGGGGGGCTCTATGGCTACACCTTC. Full variable domain (rest looked up from reference TRBV7-9 and TRBJ1-2): DTGVSQNPRHKITKRGQNVTFRCDPISEHNRLYWYRQTLGQGPEFLTYFQNEAQLEKSRLLSDRFSAERPKGSFSTLEIQRTEQGDSAMYLCASSLGLGGLYGYTFGSGTRLTVV.

This clonotype came up a few times. The chain is built from TRBV7-6 and TRBJ2-1, with TRBD2 identical over 13 bases. Trimming at V came to 5 bases and at J to 6 bases, leaving 7 bases not matched to a gene. The germline CDR1 and CDR2 sequences are SGHVS and FNYEAQ. The CDR3 is made up of 16 amino acids. CDR3 in amino acids: CASSTGLAGVVNEQFF. CDR3 sequence (DNA): TGTGCCAGCAGCACCGGACTAGCGGGGGTGGTCAATGAGCAGTTCTTC.

This clonotype was counted between two and nine times. This sequence joins TRBV12-3 or TRBV12-4 and TRBJ2-5; TRBD2 matches at 12 bases. Losses at the gene ends were 5 bases for V and 2 bases for J; bases not matched to a gene: 3. This CDR3 has 15 amino acids. The CDR3 DNA sequence: TGTGCCAGCAGTCTTACTAGCGGGGGGCAAGAGACCCAGTACTTC. Translated: CASSLTSGGQETQYF.

The rearrangement uses TRBV7-3 and TRBJ2-7; 7 nucleotides match TRBD1. The CDR3 is made up of 13 amino acids. The V gene end was trimmed by 0 bases and the J gene end by 6 bases; junction bases not matched to a gene: 2. Germline CDR1 SGHTA, CDR2 FQGTGA. CDR3: CASSLTAGGEQYF. The CDR3 nucleotides read TGTGCCAGCAGCTTAACGGCAGGGGGCGAGCAGTACTTC.

The chain links TRBV30 to TRBJ2-5; D is uncertain. The CDR3 consists of 12 residues. CDR1 and CDR2 (germline): GTSNPN, SVGIG (reference sequence). V lost 7 bases and J lost 6, with 15 bases in between. CDR3 sequence: CAYLYRGQTQYF. DNA for the CDR3: TGTGCCTACCTATATCGCGGACAGACCCAGTACTTC.

The chain couples TRBV29-1 to TRBJ1-1; a possible D gene is TRBD1 (5 bases). Germline assignment: CDR1 SQVTM and CDR2 ANQGSEA. The CDR3 runs 11 residues. The V end lost 0 bases, the J end lost 10 bases, and 9 bases lay between the germline ends. CDR3 DNA: TGCAGCGTTGAAGAGAGGGGAAGAGCTTTCTTT. It encodes CSVEERGRAFF.

The chain carries TRBV10-3 and TRBJ2-2; no definite D call. The CDR3 length is 18 residues. The V and J ends lost 3 bases and 6 bases respectively, with 23 bases between them. Germline V CDR1 and CDR2: ENHRY, SYGVKD. CDR3 amino acids: CAISDPTRNPSTAGELFF. In DNA, the CDR3 is TGTGCCATCAGTGATCCCACTCGAAACCCAAGCACGGCCGGGGAGCTGTTTTTT.

At least ten counts were recorded for this clonotype. The rearrangement links TRBV7-9 to TRBJ2-1; 8 bases line up with TRBD1. Per germline, CDR1 SEHNR and CDR2 FQNEAQ (reference sequence). Trimming took 5 bases from V and 3 from J; bases not matched to a gene: 9. CDR3 length: 16 residues. The CDR3 DNA sequence: TGTGCCAGCAGCACCCCCGTGGACAGGGACTACAATGAGCAGTTCTTC. It is translated as CASSTPVDRDYNEQFF.

The V call is TRBV29-1, the J call TRBJ2-1; D perhaps matches TRBD2 (6 bases). V was shortened by 3 bases and J by 0 bases, with 18 bases between the two germline ends. In germline, CDR1 is SQVTM, CDR2 ANQGSEA. The CDR3 is 17 amino acids. Written as DNA, the CDR3 is TGCAGCGTTGATGGGTACGGGACTTTCAGCTCCTACAATGAGCAGTTCTTC. The encoded protein is CSVDGYGTFSSYNEQFF.

V usage is TRBV12-3 or TRBV12-4 and J usage is TRBJ2-2; D unclear. The CDR3 covers 14 residues. V lost 4 bases, J lost 0 bases, and 6 bases lay in between. The CDR3, as DNA: TGTGCCAGCAGTTGGGTCGCGAACACCGGGGAGCTGTTTTTT. It codes for CASSWVANTGELFF.

The V and J genes are TRBV29-1 and TRBJ1-2; D unclear. V was shortened by 7 bases and J by 10 bases, with 22 bases between the two germline ends. This CDR3 is built from 13 residues. Germline V gene lookup returns CDR1 SQVTM and CDR2 ANQGSEA. CDR3 nucleotide sequence: TGCAGCGGTACCCTACAGATGTGGGCTGACTACACCTTC. Translated, it gives CSGTLQMWADYTF.

This chain joins TRBV7-9 and TRBJ1-3; perhaps TRBD1 as D (5 bases). Germline V lookup: CDR1 SEHNR, CDR2 FQNEAQ (reference sequence). This CDR3 is built from 14 residues. Between the trimmed V and J ends, which lost 5 bases and 6 bases, there was a span of 14 bases. The CDR3, as DNA: TGTGCCAGCAGCCCCGACAGTATTCTAAACACCATATATTTT. Encoded protein: CASSPDSILNTIYF.

The chain carries TRBV12-3 or TRBV12-4 and TRBJ1-1, with a possible D match to TRBD1 (6 bases). V gave up 0 bases and J gave up 11 bases, with 19 bases separating them. CDR3 length: 15 residues. This CDR3 is CASSLAIGYGGWAFF. Written as DNA, the CDR3 is TGTGCCAGCAGTTTAGCGATTGGTTATGGGGGCTGGGCTTTCTTT.

V and J are TRBV4-2 and TRBJ1-2, with 7 positions matching TRBD1. V trimming: 3 bases; J trimming: 4 bases; junction bases outside the gene matches: 2. Germline loops: CDR1 LGHNA, CDR2 YNFKEQ. This CDR3 is built from 13 residues. Here the CDR3 reads CASSQSGGYGYTF. In nucleotides, the CDR3 is TGTGCCAGCAGCCAGTCAGGGGGCTATGGCTACACCTTC.

The rearrangement uses TRBV24-1 and TRBJ2-1; D might be TRBD1 (6 bases). From germline, CDR1 is KGHDR and CDR2 SFDVKD. V lost 3 bases and J 15 bases, leaving 17 bases between the germline ends. The CDR3 contains 13 residues. The CDR3 DNA reads TGTGCCACCAGTGATATCGGGACACCCGAAGCGTTCTTC. As protein: CATSDIGTPEAFF.

This clonotype was seen repeatedly, ten times or more. The V gene is TRBV5-1, the J gene TRBJ2-7, with D tentatively TRBD1 (5 bases). The V gene lost 4 bases and the J gene lost 0 bases, with 14 bases spanning the gap. The CDR3 runs to 15 residues. CDR1 is SGHRS and CDR2 is YFSETQ in the germline V gene. As DNA, the CDR3 is TGCGCCAGCAGCAGGGGCAGTCAGAGCTCCTACGAGCAGTACTTC. Protein product: CASSRGSQSSYEQYF.